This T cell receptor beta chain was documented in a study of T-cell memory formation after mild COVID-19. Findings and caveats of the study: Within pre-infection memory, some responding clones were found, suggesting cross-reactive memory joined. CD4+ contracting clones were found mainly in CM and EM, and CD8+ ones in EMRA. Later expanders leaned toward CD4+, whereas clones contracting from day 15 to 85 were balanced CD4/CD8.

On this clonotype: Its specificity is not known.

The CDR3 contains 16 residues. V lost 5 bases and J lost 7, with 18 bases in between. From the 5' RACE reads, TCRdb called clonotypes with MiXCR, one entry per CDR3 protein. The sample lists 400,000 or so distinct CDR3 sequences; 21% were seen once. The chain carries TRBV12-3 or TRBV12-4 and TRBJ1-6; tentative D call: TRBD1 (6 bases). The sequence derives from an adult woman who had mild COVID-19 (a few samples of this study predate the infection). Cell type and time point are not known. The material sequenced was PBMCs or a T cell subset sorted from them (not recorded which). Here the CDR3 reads CASSRAVQGGNSPLHF. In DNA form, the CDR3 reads TGTGCCAGCAGTCGCGCCGTACAGGGTGGAAATTCACCCCTCCACTTT.